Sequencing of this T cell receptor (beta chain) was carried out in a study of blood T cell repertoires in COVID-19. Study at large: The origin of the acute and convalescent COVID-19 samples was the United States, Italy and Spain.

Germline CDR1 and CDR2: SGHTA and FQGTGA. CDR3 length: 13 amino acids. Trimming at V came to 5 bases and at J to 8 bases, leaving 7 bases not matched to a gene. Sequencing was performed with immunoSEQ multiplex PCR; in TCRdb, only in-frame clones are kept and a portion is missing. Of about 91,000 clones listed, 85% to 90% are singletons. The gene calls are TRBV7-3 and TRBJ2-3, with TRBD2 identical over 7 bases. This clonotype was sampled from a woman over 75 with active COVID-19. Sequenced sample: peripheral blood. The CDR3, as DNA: TGTGCCAGCAGCCAAACTAGCGATGGTACGCAGTATTTT. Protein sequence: CASSQTSDGTQYF.